This T cell receptor (beta chain) was sequenced in a study of shared clonotypes between healthy human individuals (TCRdb year 2020). At the level of the whole study: Two women and a few men aged 18 to 49 years were included in the cohort. Libraries were prepared and TCR repertoires were sequenced by different laboratories using diverse techniques, in order to increase sequencing depth and limit assay-specific biases. Leukapheresis yielded between about 0.94 and 9 billion PBMCs per donor. Blood TCR repertoires of five healthy adults were deeply sequenced to estimate repertoire size and the extent of clonotype sharing between individuals. What the study reported, not specific to this receptor: Pairwise subsampling led to the expectation that sequencing depth would affect the degree of clonotype sharing among donors. Only blood was sampled, and tissue TCR repertoires likely differ from those in blood. Because the study included a small number of donors, the genetic and exposure-history diversity represented was limited.

As concerns this clone: The clone's antigen remains unknown. No much larger clone exists at a distance of one base, and base qualities are not known.

CDR3 length: 14 amino acids, cysteine to phenylalanine. Only the CDR3 region is kept as DNA, spanning 42 bases read in frame from base 1. From a lookup of the germline V gene, CDR1 and CDR2 are SGHRS and YFSETQ. At the junction V is shortened by 0 bases and J by 4 bases, with 7 bases in between. The donors were healthy, HIV-negative adults with no recently reported acute infections or vaccinations. All donors were Caucasian adults living in Nashville, Tennessee, USA. In the unsorted samples, around 81 million PBMCs were counted, and genomic DNA was extracted using the QIAamp DNA Blood Mini kit. After blood collection by leukapheresis, PBMCs were isolated using Ficoll-Histopaque density gradient centrifugation and then cryopreserved in the vapor phase of liquid nitrogen. Using the deep immunoSEQ assay, multiplex PCR amplified TCR CDR3 regions from genomic DNA. For each cell subset, the extracted genomic DNA was distributed evenly across all wells of several immunoSEQ 96-well plates, and each plate served as one replicate. For unsorted PBMC, each replicate PCR was loaded with approximately 330 ng genomic DNA, equivalent to 30,000 or so T cell genomes. Ten immunoSEQ deep assay plates were used to sequence unsorted PBMC genomic DNA. Purified libraries were measured with a Qubit 3.0 fluorometer, size-checked on a Bioanalyzer 2100, and measured again with the KAPA Library Quantification kit. Each immunoSEQ 96-well plate was sequenced on its own single-read 150-cycle Illumina NextSeq 550 flow cell. The authors' analysis ran thus. Because the immunoSEQ output held only junctional sequences and lacked quality scores, the filtering could not match the filtering applied to full-length reads. Sequences were annotated with PyIR, a Python wrapper for IgBLAST v1.9, and V/J genes and CDR3 were assigned using IMGT germline references. Reads were filtered out if the reads had weak V/J assignments (E-value above 1e-6), no CDR3, stop codons, out-of-frame junctions, or ambiguous translated residues. V3J clonotypes were defined as sequences sharing an identical inferred V gene, J gene, and CDR3 amino acid sequence. To compute the percentage overlap between repertoires, the number of shared unique clonotypes was divided by the size of the smaller repertoire. Three approaches were used to assess repertoire richness: RTK rarefaction, the Chao1 estimator, and Recon v2.1 estimates of unobserved clonotypes. The immuneACCESS repertoire file appears here via TCRdb, limited to in-frame rearrangements. These files lack a portion of the clones; in checked studies, under half of the deficit traces to unresolved V genes, and the cause of the others is not known. V, J and clone size derive from that table, while D and trimming were established from the DNA sequence. The sample table records about 560,000 clones; roughly 79% of these occur just once. Around 12% of the sample goes to the ten largest clones.

Sequencing used PBMCs. The receptor comes from a woman in her thirties or forties in good health. Some clones in this sample may be carry-over from other donors' samples. The V and J segments used are TRBV5-1 and TRBJ1-4, with TRBD1 perhaps the D gene, on 5 matching bases. The nucleotide sequence is given as TGCGCCAGCAGCTTGGCCCAGGGTAATGAAAAACTGTTTTTT. It encodes CASSLAQGNEKLFF.